This TCR beta chain is from a study of control samples from healthy donors and cancer patients. The CDR3 loop spans 14 amino acids. Trimming removed 0 bases from V and 2 bases from J, with 8 bases in between. Germline CDR1 is SGHRS and CDR2 is YFSETQ. TCRdb's table, derived via immunoSEQ multiplex PCR, lists solely in-frame clones and lacks some. There are roughly 400,000 clones in the sample; over 75% occur only once, and around 6.4% lies in the top ten. Sequences were obtained from PBMCs. The source of this sequence is a man in his forties with head and neck cancer. The gene calls are TRBV5-1 and TRBJ2-5; no definite D call. The CDR3 sequence: CASSLGWIQETQYF. The CDR3 DNA follows: TGCGCCAGCAGCTTGGGATGGATACAAGAGACCCAGTACTTC. The full variable domain, rest sourced from reference TRBV5-1 and TRBJ2-5, is KAGVTQTPRYLIKTRGQQVTLSCSPISGHRSVSWYQQTPGQGLQFLFEYFSETQRNKGNFPGRFSGRQFSNSRSEMNVSTLELGDSALYLCASSLGWIQETQYFGPGTRLLVL.